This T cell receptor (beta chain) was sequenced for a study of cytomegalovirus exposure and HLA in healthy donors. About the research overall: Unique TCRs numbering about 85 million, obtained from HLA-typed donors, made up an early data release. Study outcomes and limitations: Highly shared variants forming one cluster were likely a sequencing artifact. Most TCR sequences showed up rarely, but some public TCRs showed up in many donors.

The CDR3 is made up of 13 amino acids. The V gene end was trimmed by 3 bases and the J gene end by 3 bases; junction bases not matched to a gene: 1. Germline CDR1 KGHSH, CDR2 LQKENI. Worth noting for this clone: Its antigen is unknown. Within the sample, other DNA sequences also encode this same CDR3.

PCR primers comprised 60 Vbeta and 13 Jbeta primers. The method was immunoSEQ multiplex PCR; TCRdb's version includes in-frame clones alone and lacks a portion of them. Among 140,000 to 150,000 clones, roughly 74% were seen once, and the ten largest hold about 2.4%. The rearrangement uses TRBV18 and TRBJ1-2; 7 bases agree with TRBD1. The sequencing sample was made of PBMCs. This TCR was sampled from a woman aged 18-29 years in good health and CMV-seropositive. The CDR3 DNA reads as TGTGCCAGCTCACCCGACAGGGACTATGGCTACACCTTC. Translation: CASSPDRDYGYTF. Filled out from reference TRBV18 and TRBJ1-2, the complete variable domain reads NAGVMQNPRHLVRRRGQEARLRCSPMKGHSHVYWYRQLPEEGLKFMVYLQKENIIDESGMPKERFSAEFPKEGPSILRIQQVVRGDSAAYFCASSPDRDYGYTFGSGTRLTVV.